This T cell receptor (beta chain) derives from a study of HIV-infected children after antiretroviral therapy interruption. Unique molecular identifiers were included in an RNA-based 3' RACE TCR library. TCRdb analysed the 3' RACE reads with MiXCR anew, one entry per CDR3 protein. The sample yields roughly 15,000 distinct CDR3 sequences, 3.4% seen once. There are many counts of this clonotype. Described treatment: PENTA 11 planned treatment interruption arm or continuous ART arm. Germline V gene lookup returns CDR1 MNHEY and CDR2 SVGAGI. V lost 5 bases, J lost 8 bases, and 13 bases lay in between. CDR3 length equals 13 residues.

This material consisted of CD45RO+ CD8+ T cells from PBMCs, pooled from several time points, taken from a donor given antiretroviral therapy, either interrupted or continuous. Subset reported: memory CD8+ CD45RO+ CD45RA- T cells. The chain has TRBV6-5 and TRBJ1-5, with TRBD1 as a possible D gene (6 bases). The sequence was collected from a pool of human donors with HIV. The CDR3 sequence: CASSEVQGEPQHF. The CDR3 coding sequence is TGTGCCAGCAGTGAAGTACAGGGCGAGCCCCAGCATTTT.